These 3 T cell receptor beta chains were sequenced from one sample in a study of CD8+CD57+ T cells in acquired aplastic anemia. Genomic DNA was employed as the template in profiling TCR beta VDJ and CDR3. TCRdb re-called the reads through MiXCR, storing one row per CDR3 protein. The repertoire includes 400,000 to 450,000 distinct CDR3 sequences, roughly 64% of them detected once, and approximately 4% sits in the top ten. Sequenced sample: sorted CD4+, CD8+, or CD8+CD57+ T cells (not recorded which) from PBMCs. Every receptor here comes from a human donor in good health, serving as a control.

V usage is TRBV2 and J usage is TRBJ1-6; tentative D call: TRBD1 (5 bases). This CDR3 spans 14 amino acids. Germline V CDR1 and CDR2: SNHLY, FYNNEI. V was shortened by 5 bases and J by 6 bases, with 11 bases between the two germline ends. CDR3 region: CASSLGAFNSPLHF. DNA of the CDR3: TGTGCCAGCAGTTTAGGGGCCTTTAATTCACCCCTCCACTTT.

The chain employs TRBV5-4 and TRBJ2-6, with D maybe TRBD2 (5 bases). With 0 bases removed from V and 0 bases from J, the gap between germline ends came to 7 bases. The length of the CDR3 is 16 residues. CDR1 is SGHNT and CDR2 is YYREEE in the germline V gene (reference sequence). Written as DNA, the CDR3 is TGTGCCAGCAGCTTGGGAGGGCCCTCTGGGGCCAACGTCCTGACTTTC. Translating gives CASSLGGPSGANVLTF.

The rearrangement joins TRBV9 to TRBJ1-6; D not resolved. CDR3 size: 13 residues. Germline loops: CDR1 SGDLS, CDR2 YYNGEE. Trimming stripped 7 bases from V and 13 bases from J, with 18 bases between. CDR3 loop: CASGRSSKAPLHF. The CDR3 bases are TGTGCCAGCGGACGATCCAGCAAGGCCCCCCTCCACTTT. The full variable domain, its missing parts supplied by reference TRBV9 and TRBJ1-6, is DSGVTQTPKHLITATGQRVTLRCSPRSGDLSVYWYQQSLDQGLQFLIQYYNGEERAKGNILERFSAQQFPDLHSELNLSSLELGDSALYFCASGRSSKAPLHFGNGTRLTVT.